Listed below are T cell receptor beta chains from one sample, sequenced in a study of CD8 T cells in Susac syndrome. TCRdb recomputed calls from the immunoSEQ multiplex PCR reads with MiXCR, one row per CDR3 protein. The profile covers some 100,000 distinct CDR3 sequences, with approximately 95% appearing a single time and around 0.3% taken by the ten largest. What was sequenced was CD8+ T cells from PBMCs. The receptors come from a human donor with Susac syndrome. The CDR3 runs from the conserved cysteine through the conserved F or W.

CDR3aa: CSADLRQGTQYF
v_gene: TRBV20-1

CDR3aa: CSVELETGELFF
v_gene: TRBV29-1

CDR3aa: CATSSQRGGGNTIYF
v_gene: TRBV15

CDR3aa: CSVGGGVEYGYTF
v_gene: TRBV29-1

CDR3aa: CSVGTEGAGNTIYF
v_gene: TRBV29-1

CDR3aa: CAISDPGQPQHF
v_gene: TRBV10-3

CDR3aa: CASNLGRTEAFF
v_gene: TRBV12-3/TRBV12-4

CDR3aa: CSVAPTAYEQYF
v_gene: TRBV29-1

CDR3aa: CASISPGPSGVYEQYF
v_gene: TRBV25-1

CDR3aa: CASSLGRTGDSGELFF
v_gene: TRBV11-1

CDR3aa: CASSLEIAETYEQYF
v_gene: TRBV5-4

CDR3aa: CASSSPQWGAHNEQFF
v_gene: TRBV9

CDR3aa: CASSQDPALPYGYTF
v_gene: TRBV4-1

CDR3aa: CASKGQDTREQYF
v_gene: TRBV27

CDR3aa: CASSLEVGMGSPLHF
v_gene: TRBV5-1

CDR3aa: CASSADRVSGANVLTF
v_gene: TRBV6-1

CDR3aa: CASFFGTSGYEQYF
v_gene: TRBV6-6

CDR3aa: CASSQKVAGAPYNEQFF
v_gene: TRBV16

CDR3aa: CASLNWGISLYNSPLHF
v_gene: TRBV19

CDR3aa: CASSQASWDEQFF
v_gene: TRBV3-1

CDR3aa: CASSQERRPTDTQYF
v_gene: TRBV3-1

CDR3aa: CASSPPRYEQFF
v_gene: TRBV18

CDR3aa: CASSAHGGDYGYTF
v_gene: TRBV7-9

CDR3aa: CSAWKVTEAFF
v_gene: TRBV20-1

CDR3aa: CASSPRREEGSEQFF
v_gene: TRBV11-2

CDR3aa: CASSQGGAGYGYTF
v_gene: TRBV27

CDR3aa: CASSQRTSGSSYEQYF
v_gene: TRBV23-1

CDR3aa: CASSESDFPRGTLQETQYF
v_gene: TRBV25-1

CDR3aa: CASSPSLGRMNTEAFF
v_gene: TRBV27

CDR3aa: CASSQETITQETQYF
v_gene: TRBV3-1

CDR3aa: CASSQAGTSGYNEQFF
v_gene: TRBV3-1

CDR3aa: CASSVSTQYF
v_gene: TRBV5-8

CDR3aa: CSVEDRAGDPPSGANVLTF
v_gene: TRBV29-1

CDR3aa: CASSVVGNYGYTF
v_gene: TRBV9

CDR3aa: CSARSGNSNQPQHF
v_gene: TRBV20-1

CDR3aa: CSVGARGTTGELFF
v_gene: TRBV29-1

CDR3aa: CASSERGTVGLYGYTF
v_gene: TRBV6-1

CDR3aa: CASSPGLAMYEQYF
v_gene: TRBV18

CDR3aa: CATEEGSGDEQFF
v_gene: TRBV10-3

CDR3aa: CASSPTGTSGNEQYF
v_gene: TRBV18

CDR3aa: CASSQPLLAESTDTQYF
v_gene: TRBV4-1

CDR3aa: CASSYRTSGSREQYF
v_gene: TRBV13

CDR3aa: CSASFKGASPTEAFF
v_gene: TRBV20-1

CDR3aa: CASSLQAPNEQFF
v_gene: TRBV28

CDR3aa: CATFYARGPLIAYGYTF
v_gene: TRBV24-1

CDR3aa: CASSPASGGGYEQYF
v_gene: TRBV5-6